The clone carrying this T cell receptor beta chain was seen at least ten times. The data are from a study of T-cell reconstitution after alpha-beta-depleted transplantation in children. CDR3 length: 13 amino acids. The germline V gene encodes CDR1 DFQATT and CDR2 SNEGSKA (reference sequence). Trimming cost V 4 bases and J 4 bases, with 14 bases left between them. A library of TCRbeta sequences, prepared with unique molecular identifiers, was generated. TCRdb passed the PCR reads through MiXCR, listing each CDR3 protein once. Of some 240,000 distinct CDR3 sequences in the sample, over 9.5% are singletons; the top ten hold around 5.1%.

Sample: PBMCs from the stem cell graft donor, taken from the stem cell graft. The source of this sequence is a human donor who donated a stem cell graft to a child with SCID. This chain links TRBV20-1 with TRBJ2-7; no definite D call. CDR3 bases: TGCAGTGCTATTTTGGGTCCTCCTTACGAGCAGTACTTC. Protein: CSAILGPPYEQYF.